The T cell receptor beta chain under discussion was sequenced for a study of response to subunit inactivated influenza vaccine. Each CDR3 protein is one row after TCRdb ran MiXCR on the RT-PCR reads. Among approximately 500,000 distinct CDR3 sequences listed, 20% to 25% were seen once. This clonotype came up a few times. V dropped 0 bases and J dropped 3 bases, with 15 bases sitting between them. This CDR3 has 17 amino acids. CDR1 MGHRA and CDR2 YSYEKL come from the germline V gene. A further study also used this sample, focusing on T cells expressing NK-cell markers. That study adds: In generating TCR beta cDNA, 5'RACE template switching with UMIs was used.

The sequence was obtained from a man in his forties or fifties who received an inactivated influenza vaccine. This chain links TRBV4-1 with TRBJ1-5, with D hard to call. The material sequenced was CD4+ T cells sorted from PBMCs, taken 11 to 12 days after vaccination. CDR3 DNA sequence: TGCGCCAGCAGCCAAGATATTATAGGTGCCTACAATCAGCCCCAGCATTTT. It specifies CASSQDIIGAYNQPQHF.